This T cell receptor beta chain appears in the sequencing data of a study of graft-versus-host responses after intestinal transplantation. Study-level results: Across patients carrying graft-donor T cell macrochimerism, allografts held high graft-versus-host to host-versus-graft clonal ratios.

This clone was picked up a small number of times. Its antigen remains unknown. Measured with immunoSEQ multiplex PCR; TCRdb has only the in-frame clones, and not every one. The table lists over 90,000 clones, around 91% of them singletons, with roughly 0.2% in the top ten. The V and J ends lost 6 bases and 2 bases, in that order; junction bases with no gene match: 4. Germline assignment: CDR1 SEHNR and CDR2 FQNEAQ (reference sequence). The CDR3 runs to 15 residues. This clonotype originated in a human donor who was the organ donor for an intestinal transplant. The rearrangement uses TRBV7-9 and TRBJ1-5; 10 bases agree with TRBD1. Specimen: unstimulated CD4+ T cells sorted from spleen or lymph node cells, collected before transplant. CDR3 sequence: CASSPGTGGNQPQHF. In DNA form, the CDR3 reads TGTGCCAGCAGTCCTGGGACAGGGGGCAATCAGCCCCAGCATTTT. Full variable domain (outside the CDR3, taken from reference TRBV7-9 and TRBJ1-5): DTGVSQNPRHKITKRGQNVTFRCDPISEHNRLYWYRQTLGQGPEFLTYFQNEAQLEKSRLLSDRFSAERPKGSFSTLEIQRTEQGDSAMYLCASSPGTGGNQPQHFGDGTRLSIL.